This passage covers 9 T cell receptor beta chains from one sample sequenced in a study of T cell repertoires in cytomegalovirus infection. Using its own MiXCR run on the reads, TCRdb lists one record per CDR3 protein. The sample lists some 150,000 distinct CDR3 sequences, around 22% occurring once. The sample consisted of PBMCs. Every receptor here comes from a human donor in good health (CMV status not recorded). Some clones in this sample may be carry-over from other donors' samples.

A few counts support this clonotype. The chain uses TRBV4-2 and TRBJ2-5; D might be TRBD2 (6 bases). This CDR3 contains 15 residues. Germline CDR1 reads LGHNA; CDR2 reads YNFKEQ. Trimming left V 4 bases short and J 5 bases short, with 17 bases between. This CDR3 is CASSLSLAPKETQYF. CDR3 in DNA: TGTGCCAGCAGCCTAAGCCTAGCGCCCAAGGAGACCCAGTACTTC.

This chain joins TRBV28 and TRBJ1-1, with D possibly matching TRBD1 (6 bases). In germline, CDR1 is MDHEN, CDR2 SYDVKM. The CDR3 is 13 amino acids. V was cut by 8 bases and J by 0 bases, with 10 bases left in between. The CDR3 spells CASLRGMNTEAFF. The CDR3 nucleotides are TGTGCCAGCCTCAGGGGTATGAACACTGAAGCTTTCTTT.

V usage is TRBV7-9 and J usage is TRBJ2-2, with D possibly matching TRBD2 (6 bases). Per the germline V gene, CDR1 is SEHNR and CDR2 is FQNEAQ (reference sequence). This CDR3 has 17 amino acids. V dropped 10 bases and J dropped 0 bases, with 21 bases sitting between them. The CDR3 region is CAIPPRGAGPNTGELFF. The CDR3 DNA follows: TGTGCCATTCCCCCCAGAGGTGCGGGACCGAACACCGGGGAGCTGTTTTTT.

This clonotype has more than one count but fewer than ten. The rearrangement links TRBV7-9 to TRBJ2-5; D is uncertain. V lost 9 bases and J 1 base, leaving 9 bases between the germline ends. Looked up from germline, CDR1 is SEHNR and CDR2 is FQNEAQ (reference sequence). This CDR3 is built from 12 residues. The CDR3 nucleotides read TGTGCCAGTGGCGGTGGCCAAGAGACCCAGTACTTC. Translation: CASGGGQETQYF.

To note about this clonotype: This sequence may be a read error, since a much larger clone differs from it by one base. The chain recombines TRBV5-6 with TRBJ1-2; D ambiguous. The CDR3 extends over 12 amino acids. The V gene lost 4 bases and the J gene lost 7 bases, with 11 bases spanning the gap. In germline, CDR1 is SGHDT, CDR2 YYEEEE. CDR3: CASSADVCGYTF. CDR3 nucleotide sequence: TGTGCCAGCAGCGCCGACGTCTGTGGCTACACCTTC. Variable domain in full (rest from reference TRBV5-6 and TRBJ1-2): DAGVTQSPTHLIKTRGQQVTLRCSPKSGHDTVSWYQQALGQGPQFIFQYYEEEERQRGNFPDRFSGHQFPNYSSELNVNALLLGDSALYLCASSADVCGYTFGSGTRLTVV.

This chain links TRBV7-3 with TRBJ2-2; 7 nucleotides align to TRBD1. The CDR3 runs 14 residues. J was trimmed by 6 bases and V by 5 bases; bases with no gene match: 6. CDR1 SGHTA and CDR2 FQGTGA come from the germline V gene. CDR3 nucleotides: TGTGCCAGCAGCCCTTCGGACAGGCCCGGGGAGCTGTTTTTT. This codes for CASSPSDRPGELFF.

V and J are TRBV19 and TRBJ2-6; TRBD1 matches at 9 bases. The length of the CDR3 is 18 residues. CDR1 and CDR2 from the germline V gene are LNHDA and SQIVND (reference sequence). V gave up 4 bases and J gave up 0 bases; unmatched junction bases: 7. CDR3 sequence reads: CASSRSGQGNSGANVLTF. CDR3 DNA: TGTGCCAGTAGTAGGTCGGGACAGGGTAACTCTGGGGCCAACGTCCTGACTTTC.

This chain uses TRBV18 with TRBJ1-6; D not certain. V was trimmed by 2 bases and J by 10 bases, leaving 9 bases between them. This CDR3 spans 13 amino acids. Per germline, CDR1 KGHSH and CDR2 LQKENI. This CDR3 reads CASSPDLGSPLHF. The CDR3 DNA follows: TGTGCCAGCTCACCAGACTTGGGGTCACCCCTCCACTTT.

The J gene is TRBJ1-1, the V gene TRBV20-1; a weak D match, TRBD1 (5 bases). V lost 0 bases and J lost 4, with 12 bases in between. Germline V gene lookup returns CDR1 DFQATT and CDR2 SNEGSKA (reference sequence). The CDR3 loop spans 14 amino acids. CDR3: CSARDQRGGTEAFF. CDR3 coding DNA: TGCAGTGCTAGAGATCAGCGGGGCGGCACTGAAGCTTTCTTT.